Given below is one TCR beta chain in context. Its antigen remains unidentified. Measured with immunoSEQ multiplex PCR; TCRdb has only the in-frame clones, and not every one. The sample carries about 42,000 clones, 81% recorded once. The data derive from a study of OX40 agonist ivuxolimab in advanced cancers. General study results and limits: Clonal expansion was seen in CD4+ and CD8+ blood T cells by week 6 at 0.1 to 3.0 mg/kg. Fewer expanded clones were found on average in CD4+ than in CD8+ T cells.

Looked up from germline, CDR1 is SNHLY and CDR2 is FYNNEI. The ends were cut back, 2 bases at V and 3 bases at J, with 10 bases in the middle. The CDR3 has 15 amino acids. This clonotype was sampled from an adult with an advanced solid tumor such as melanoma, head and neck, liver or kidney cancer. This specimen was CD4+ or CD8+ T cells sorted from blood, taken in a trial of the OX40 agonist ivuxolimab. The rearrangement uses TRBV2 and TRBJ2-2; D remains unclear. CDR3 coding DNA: TGTGCCAGCAGTGAAAATCTCGCATACACCGGGGAGCTGTTTTTT. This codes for CASSENLAYTGELFF.